This passage covers 31 T cell receptor beta chains from one sample sequenced in a study of T cells in localized non-small cell lung cancer. Using immunoSEQ multiplex PCR, the repertoire was profiled, and TCRdb retains in-frame clones only, with some absent. The sample includes roughly 30,000 clones, about 91% of them seen just once. The source was PBMCs, collected before any cancer treatment. The source of these receptors is a man aged 40 to 69 with stage II lung adenocarcinoma.

The genes are TRBV7-2 and TRBJ1-4, with 8 bases matching TRBD1. Germline CDR1 is SGHTA and CDR2 is FQGNSA. The CDR3 length is 15 residues. After removal of 1 base from V and 8 bases from J, the junction contained 6 bases not matched to a gene. The CDR3 protein is CASSLGGRGREKLFF. The CDR3, as DNA: TGTGCCAGCAGCTTAGGGGGCAGGGGGCGAGAAAAACTGTTTTTT.

CDR3 protein: CASSFAVRTEAFF. Here the CDR3 DNA reads TGTGCCAGCAGCTTCGCAGTTCGTACTGAAGCTTTCTTT. The J gene is TRBJ1-1, the V gene TRBV5-5; D remains unclear. CDR3 size: 13 residues. Trimming took off 2 bases at V and 5 bases at J, with 10 bases between the two ends. The germline gives CDR1 SGHKS, CDR2 YYEKEE (reference sequence).

The rearrangement links TRBV12-5 to TRBJ1-2, with D uncertain. CDR3 size: 13 residues. Trimming removed 1 base from V and 5 bases from J, with 8 bases in between. Germline V gene lookup returns CDR1 LGHNT and CDR2 FRNRAP. The CDR3, as DNA: TGTGCTAGTGGTTTGGACGTGGGATATGGCTACACCTTC. Its translation is CASGLDVGYGYTF. The complete variable domain, with remaining parts taken from reference TRBV12-5 and TRBJ1-2, reads DARVTQTPRHKVTEMGQEVTMRCQPILGHNTVFWYRQTMMQGLELLAYFRNRAPLDDSGMPKDRFSAEMPDATLATLKIQPSEPRDSAVYFCASGLDVGYGYTFGSGTRLTVV.

The chain links TRBV5-8 to TRBJ2-7; 8 positions agree with TRBD1. Per the germline V gene, CDR1 is SGHTS and CDR2 is YDEGEE. V was clipped by 4 bases and J by 1 base; unmatched bases: 1. This CDR3 is 13 amino acids long. CDR3 DNA sequence: TGTGCCAGCAGCCGGGACAGGTCCTACGAGCAGTACTTC. This codes for CASSRDRSYEQYF.

The chain combines TRBV29-1 with TRBJ2-2; D remains ambiguous. Germline CDR1 is SQVTM and CDR2 is ANQGSEA. CDR3 length: 11 residues. V was pared by 4 bases and J by 6 bases, with 6 bases between. CDR3 bases: TGCAGCGTTGGTCGGCCCGGGGAGCTGTTTTTT. Its protein product is CSVGRPGELFF.

The chain couples TRBV5-4 to TRBJ2-7; TRBD2 matches 8 bases. Trimming took 3 bases from V and 2 from J; bases not matched to a gene: 10. In germline, CDR1 is SGHNT, CDR2 YYREEE (reference sequence). The CDR3 extends over 16 amino acids. The CDR3 DNA reads TGTGCCAGCAGCTACACGGGACTAGTGAGTGCCTACGAGCAGTACTTC. Translation gives CASSYTGLVSAYEQYF.

The V and J genes are TRBV9 and TRBJ2-7; 8 bases are shared with TRBD1. V shed 3 bases, J shed 5 bases, and the junction held 7 bases outside the gene matches. From germline, CDR1 is SGDLS and CDR2 YYNGEE. The CDR3 has 14 amino acids. The CDR3 nucleotides are TGTGCCAGCAGCGGCGGGACAGGAACCAACGAGCAGTACTTC. This sequence encodes CASSGGTGTNEQYF.

The rearrangement joins TRBV6-1 to TRBJ2-7, with unresolved D. This CDR3 is 15 amino acids long. With 3 bases removed from V and 0 bases from J, the gap between germline ends came to 12 bases. CDR1 and CDR2 from the germline V gene are MNHNS and SASEGT. The CDR3 region is CASSDTGRASYEQYF. As DNA, the CDR3 is TGTGCCAGCAGTGACACTGGCAGAGCCTCCTACGAGCAGTACTTC.

V gene TRBV18 combines with J gene TRBJ2-2, with D unclear. In germline, CDR1 is KGHSH, CDR2 LQKENI. Trimming took 2 bases from V and 4 from J, leaving 5 bases between them. The CDR3 length is 13 residues. The CDR3 sequence is CASSPVGTGELFF. The CDR3 bases are TGTGCCAGCTCACCAGTCGGCACCGGGGAGCTGTTTTTT.

The chain is built from TRBV21-1 and TRBJ2-3; TRBD1 was called by the table and not checked on the DNA. TRBV21-1 counts as a pseudogene. The length of the CDR3 is 17 residues. CDR3 sequence: CASSKRAPGGRTDTQYF. CDR3 bases: TGTGCCAGCAGCAAGAGGGCGCCAGGGGGCCGCACAGATACGCAGTATTTT.

This clone has only one observation. This chain joins TRBV4-2 and TRBJ1-1, with 10 bases identical to TRBD1. This CDR3 is built from 16 residues. The J segment lost 5 bases and the V segment lost 4 bases, leaving 10 bases of the junction unmatched. In germline, CDR1 is LGHNA, CDR2 YNFKEQ. The DNA for the CDR3 is TGTGCCAGCAGCCCCTTAGGTGCGGGACAGGGGACTGAAGCTTTCTTT. Its translation: CASSPLGAGQGTEAFF.

This chain joins TRBV19 and TRBJ2-1, with TRBD2 matching over 9 bases. Trimming took 5 bases from V and 7 from J; bases not matched to a gene: 9. Germline loops: CDR1 LNHDA, CDR2 SQIVND (reference sequence). CDR3 size: 15 residues. The CDR3 DNA reads TGTGCCAGTAGTGCCCTTCTAGCGGGAAGGAATGAGCAGTTCTTC. Encoded protein: CASSALLAGRNEQFF.

This sequence joins TRBV5-1 and TRBJ1-4; D not resolved. Germline CDR1 SGHRS, CDR2 YFSETQ. The CDR3 spans 15 residues. V lost 4 bases and J 6 bases, leaving 16 bases between the germline ends. CDR3 in DNA: TGCGCCAGCAGCCTGTTGAGCAGGAGACATGAAAAACTGTTTTTT. Its translation is CASSLLSRRHEKLFF. The whole variable domain, filled in from reference TRBV5-1 and TRBJ1-4, reads KAGVTQTPRYLIKTRGQQVTLSCSPISGHRSVSWYQQTPGQGLQFLFEYFSETQRNKGNFPGRFSGRQFSNSRSEMNVSTLELGDSALYLCASSLLSRRHEKLFFGSGTQLSVL.

This rearrangement joins TRBV28 to TRBJ1-1; tentative D call: TRBD1 (6 bases). V lost 6 bases and J 0 bases, leaving 23 bases between the germline ends. Germline CDR1 and CDR2: MDHEN and SYDVKM. The CDR3 is 18 residues long. CDR3 residues: CASRPQGWRAGVNTEAFF. As DNA, the CDR3 is TGTGCCAGCAGGCCTCAGGGATGGAGGGCAGGGGTGAACACTGAAGCTTTCTTT.

The chain couples TRBV2 to TRBJ2-7, with D possibly being TRBD1 (6 bases). CDR1 is SNHLY, CDR2 FYNNEI, per germline. Trimming took off 6 bases at V and 6 bases at J, with 15 bases between the two ends. This CDR3 contains 13 residues. CDR3 in DNA: TGTGCCAGCAGCCCTGGGGGCCTCGGCGAGCAGTACTTC. Amino acids: CASSPGGLGEQYF.

This chain uses TRBV7-3 with TRBJ1-1, with no clear D. The CDR3 totals 13 residues. Germline loops: CDR1 SGHTA, CDR2 FQGTGA. V was clipped by 5 bases and J by 4 bases, with 11 bases between them. As DNA, the CDR3 is TGTGCCAGCAGCCCCTTCGCGGCCACTGAAGCTTTCTTT. The encoded protein is CASSPFAATEAFF.

The genes are TRBV6-6 and TRBJ1-6; tentatively, D is TRBD1 (5 bases). The germline V and J ends were trimmed by 0 bases and 10 bases, with 13 bases remaining between them. Germline V gene lookup returns CDR1 MNHNY and CDR2 SVGAGI (reference sequence). The CDR3 spans 15 residues. The CDR3 sequence is CASSYSGPPGSPLHF. In DNA, the CDR3 is TGTGCCAGCAGTTACTCGGGACCCCCCGGATCACCCCTCCACTTT.

The J gene is TRBJ2-3, the V gene TRBV10-1; TRBD2 matches at 7 bases. V dropped 0 bases and J dropped 5; count of bases not matched to a gene: 5. This CDR3 has 15 residues. Germline V CDR1 and CDR2: WNHNN, SYGVQD (reference sequence). The CDR3 coding sequence is TGCGCCAGCAGTGAGTCAACTAGCGCTCGAGATACGCAGTATTTT. Translation: CASSESTSARDTQYF.

CDR3 nucleotide sequence: TGTGCCAGCAGCGTAGCGACTAGCGGGAGGGTGGTGGGTCAGGAGACCCAGTACTTC. Translation: CASSVATSGRVVGQETQYF. The chain joins TRBV9 to TRBJ2-5; 14 bases line up with TRBD2. With V trimmed by 0 bases and J by 5 bases, 12 bases remained unmatched. The CDR3 consists of 19 residues. Germline lookup yields CDR1 SGDLS and CDR2 YYNGEE.

This clone has just one count. This chain joins TRBV2 and TRBJ2-7; TRBD1 agrees at 8 bases. The germline gives CDR1 SNHLY, CDR2 FYNNEI. V trimming: 7 bases; J trimming: 2 bases; junction bases outside the gene matches: 7. The CDR3 has 14 amino acids. The CDR3, as DNA: TGTGCCAGCAACATGCAGGGGGCAGCCTACGAGCAGTACTTC. Residues: CASNMQGAAYEQYF. Using reference TRBV2 and TRBJ2-7 for the parts outside the CDR3, the full variable domain is EPEVTQTPSHQVTQMGQEVILRCVPISNHLYFYWYRQILGQKVEFLVSFYNNEISEKSEIFDDQFSVERPDGSNFTLKIRSTKLEDSAMYFCASNMQGAAYEQYFGPGTRLTVT.

The chain couples TRBV28 to TRBJ2-3; TRBD1 matches at 7 bases. With 5 bases clipped from V and 3 bases from J, the junction kept 2 bases outside the gene matches. The CDR3 has 13 amino acids. Germline CDR1 and CDR2: MDHEN and SYDVKM. In DNA form, the CDR3 reads TGTGCCAGCAGTGGACAGGCTACAGATACGCAGTATTTT. This encodes CASSGQATDTQYF.

The chain recombines TRBV6-5 with TRBJ2-3; the match to TRBD2 covers 13 bases. The CDR3 spans 15 residues. V gave up 11 bases and J gave up 6 bases; unmatched junction bases: 11. Germline V gene sequence: CDR1 MNHEY, CDR2 SVGAGI. The CDR3: CAAGLAGAGTDTQYF. The CDR3 bases are TGTGCCGCCGGACTAGCGGGAGCCGGTACGGATACGCAGTATTTT.

The chain uses TRBV28 and TRBJ2-5, with unresolved D. Trimming cost V 5 bases and J 7 bases, with 14 bases left between them. Germline V gene data show CDR1 as MDHEN and CDR2 as SYDVKM. The CDR3 has 13 residues. CDR3 in DNA: TGTGCCAGCAGTCCCGCCAGGTCAGGGACCCAGTACTTC. Translating gives CASSPARSGTQYF.

The chain joins TRBV9 to TRBJ2-2; D is tentatively TRBD1 or TRBD2 (6 bases each). Germline values: CDR1 SGDLS, CDR2 YYNGEE. Trimming removed 3 bases at V and 6 bases at J, with 18 bases between. The CDR3 has 16 amino acids. CDR3 protein: CASSARGVSQAGELFF. CDR3 bases: TGTGCCAGCAGCGCGAGGGGGGTTAGTCAGGCCGGGGAGCTGTTTTTT. The entire variable domain, with the rest obtained from reference TRBV9 and TRBJ2-2, is as follows: DSGVTQTPKHLITATGQRVTLRCSPRSGDLSVYWYQQSLDQGLQFLIQYYNGEERAKGNILERFSAQQFPDLHSELNLSSLELGDSALYFCASSARGVSQAGELFFGEGSRLTVL.

The chain employs TRBV11-2 and TRBJ2-2, with D uncertain. The CDR3 has 13 residues. Germline V gives CDR1 SGHAT, CDR2 FQNNGV. Trimming removed 5 bases at V and 2 bases at J, with 6 bases between. CDR3: CASSPSNTGELFF. The CDR3 DNA is TGTGCCAGCAGCCCCAGCAACACCGGGGAGCTGTTTTTT.

The genes are TRBV4-1 and TRBJ2-3; the D gene is possibly TRBD2 (6 bases). The CDR3 has 17 amino acids. V was trimmed by 0 bases and J by 2 bases, leaving 15 bases between them. Germline-derived CDR1 and CDR2 are MGHRA and YSYEKL. This chain's CDR3 is CASSQDGPRGLTDTQYF. For the CDR3, the DNA is TGCGCCAGCAGCCAAGATGGACCGAGGGGACTCACAGATACGCAGTATTTT.

The J gene is TRBJ1-2, the V gene TRBV4-1; D is undetermined. CDR1 MGHRA and CDR2 YSYEKL come from the germline V gene. V was clipped by 1 base and J by 7 bases, with 25 bases between them. CDR3 length: 18 residues. In DNA form, the CDR3 reads TGCGCCAGCAGCCAAGGGTCCCTGGTCGTTCTGGATCCGGCTGGCTACACCTTC. Translated, it gives CASSQGSLVVLDPAGYTF.

The CDR3: CASRNHEQYF. CDR3 coding DNA: TGTGCCAGCAGGAACCACGAGCAGTACTTC. The chain uses TRBV6-8 and TRBJ2-7; D uncertain. V was clipped by 6 bases and J by 5 bases, with 5 bases between them. Germline assignment: CDR1 MNHGY and CDR2 SAAAGT. This CDR3 is built from 10 residues.

The CDR3 protein is CASSLGRDNQPQHF. The CDR3, as DNA: TGCGCCAGCAGCTTGGGCCGGGACAATCAGCCCCAGCATTTT. The chain has TRBV5-1 and TRBJ1-5; no reliable D call. Trimming removed 0 bases at V and 3 bases at J, with 7 bases between. The CDR3 length is 14 residues. CDR1 SGHRS and CDR2 YFSETQ come from the germline V gene.

This clone was counted once. The genes are TRBV14 and TRBJ2-1; D is perhaps TRBD2 (6 bases). The V and J ends lost 1 base and 15 bases respectively, with 19 bases between them. CDR1 and CDR2 (germline): SGHDN, FVKESK. CDR3 length: 14 amino acids. Here the CDR3 DNA reads TGTGCCAGCAGCCAAGTACCGGAGGGACTCCGTCTGTTCTTC. Translation: CASSQVPEGLRLFF.

This clone was observed once. The chain joins TRBV5-8 to TRBJ1-1, with D possibly being TRBD1 (5 bases). V was pared by 4 bases and J by 0 bases, with 13 bases between. Germline lookup yields CDR1 SGHTS and CDR2 YDEGEE. CDR3 length: 15 amino acids. The CDR3: CASSKSVRVNTEAFF. In DNA form, the CDR3 reads TGTGCCAGCAGCAAAAGCGTCAGGGTGAACACTGAAGCTTTCTTT.